This T cell receptor (beta chain) came from a study of shared clonotypes between healthy human individuals. On the study more broadly: CD4 naive cells filled three plates per donor, CD4 memory three, CD8 naive two and CD8 memory one.

Assay runs were performed at deep level. Only in-frame clones appear in the TCRdb table, and some are missing; sequencing was by immunoSEQ multiplex PCR. The data show roughly 1,000,000 clones, about four fifths seen once. As regards this clone: Its antigen is not known.

The CDR3 consists of 14 residues. Germline-derived CDR1 and CDR2 are KGHSH and LQKENI. V was shortened by 4 bases and J by 2 bases, with 8 bases between the two germline ends. Regarding the study as a whole: The four-donor shared clonotypes exceeded non-shared clonotypes in generation probability, with non-shared ones scoring lower. Donor scarcity curtailed the genetic and exposure-history diversity represented herein.

The chain joins TRBV18 to TRBJ1-4; D gene uncertain. Sequencing used memory CD4+ T cells from PBMCs. Noted subset: CD45RA-negative fraction. This clonotype was obtained from a man between 18 and 35 years old in good health. Some clones in this sample may be carry-over from other donors' samples. The CDR3 bases are TGTGCCAGCTCACGTGGGATGACTAATGAAAAACTGTTTTTT. Translation gives CASSRGMTNEKLFF.